This entry is about one T cell receptor (beta chain). This sample is drawn from a study of T cell changes during pregnancy in multiple sclerosis. Only in-frame clones appear in the TCRdb table, and some are missing; sequencing was by immunoSEQ multiplex PCR. The sample contains tens of thousands of clones, around 94% of which appear only once. This receptor was obtained from a female donor with multiple sclerosis, enrolled in a pregnancy study. The starting material was peripheral blood, obtained in the third trimester of pregnancy.

CDR3 protein: CASSPGVGANVLTF. The DNA of the CDR3 is TGTGCCAGCAGTCCAGGGGTTGGGGCCAACGTCCTGACTTTC. The V call is TRBV7-3, the J call TRBJ2-6; tentatively, D is TRBD1 (6 bases). The CDR3 has 14 residues. The V and J ends lost 6 bases and 3 bases respectively, with 9 bases between them. The V gene's germline CDR1 is SGHTA and CDR2 FQGTGA.